These 9 T cell receptor beta chains share one sample of origin, sequenced in a study of blood T cell repertoires in COVID-19 (dated by TCRdb to 2020 to 2021). The method behind the library was the immunoSEQ multiplex PCR assay. Not all clones reach the TCRdb copy of this immuneACCESS table, which keeps in-frame sequences only. Checked studies attribute under half of the gap to unresolved V genes and leave the rest unexplained. A total of 100,000 to 150,000 clones appear in this sample, approximately 83% of them only once. Clones ranked in the top ten supply 5% to 7.5% of the sample. Material for sequencing was peripheral blood. The receptors were gathered from a man at least 80 years old with active or convalescent COVID-19.

The rearrangement links TRBV2 to TRBJ1-5, with D possibly TRBD1 on 6 matching bases. Trimming left V 8 bases short and J 7 bases short, with 15 bases between. The CDR3 totals 13 residues. Germline assignment: CDR1 SNHLY and CDR2 FYNNEI. The CDR3 protein is CASELGARQPQHF. The CDR3 nucleotides read TGTGCCAGCGAGTTGGGGGCGCGGCAGCCCCAGCATTTT.

In DNA, the CDR3 is TGTGCCAGCTGGGCAGGGGGCACCGGGGAGCTGTTTTTT. Its translation is CASWAGGTGELFF. The gene calls are TRBV5-4 and TRBJ2-2; 7 bases are a match to TRBD1. The V gene end was trimmed by 7 bases and the J gene end by 4 bases; junction bases not matched to a gene: 4. The CDR3 is 13 residues long. Germline assignment: CDR1 SGHNT and CDR2 YYREEE (reference sequence).

The V and J genes are TRBV7-2 and TRBJ2-7; possible D gene TRBD2, 5 bases. Looked up from germline, CDR1 is SGHTA and CDR2 is FQGNSA. The CDR3 runs 15 residues. Deletions cut 2 bases from V and 5 bases from J, with 16 bases between. Here the CDR3 DNA reads TGTGCCAGCAGCTTAAGGCTAGCTGGACCTGACGAGCAGTACTTC. Protein: CASSLRLAGPDEQYF.

Here the CDR3 DNA reads TGCGCCAGCAGCTTGGAGAGGGCTCCCGACAATGAGCAGTTCTTC. It specifies CASSLERAPDNEQFF. The chain employs TRBV5-1 and TRBJ2-1; the D gene is possibly TRBD2 (5 bases). Germline V gives CDR1 SGHRS, CDR2 YFSETQ. This CDR3 comprises 15 residues. V lost 0 bases and J 5 bases, leaving 12 bases between the germline ends.

The chain combines TRBV2 with TRBJ1-1; tentative D call: TRBD1 (6 bases). The CDR3 totals 14 residues. CDR1 is SNHLY, CDR2 FYNNEI, per germline. Trimming stripped 4 bases from V and 3 bases from J, with 12 bases between. The CDR3 sequence: CASSGGTGYTEAFF. As DNA, the CDR3 is TGTGCCAGCAGTGGGGGCACAGGGTACACTGAAGCTTTCTTT.

The chain employs TRBV14 and TRBJ2-3, with 7 bases lining up with TRBD2. Trimming at V came to 5 bases and at J to 6 bases, leaving 8 bases not matched to a gene. The CDR3 extends over 14 amino acids. Germline assignment: CDR1 SGHDN and CDR2 FVKESK. DNA of the CDR3: TGTGCCAGCAGCGGACTAGTCCTCACGGATACGCAGTATTTT. The encoded protein is CASSGLVLTDTQYF. Full variable domain (missing parts from reference TRBV14 and TRBJ2-3): EAGVTQFPSHSVIEKGQTVTLRCDPISGHDNLYWYRRVMGKEIKFLLHFVKESKQDESGMPNNRFLAERTGGTYSTLKVQPAELEDSGVYFCASSGLVLTDTQYFGPGTRLTVL.

This clone has a single count. The J gene is TRBJ1-1, the V gene TRBV5-6; TRBD1 might be the D (5 bases). V lost 3 bases and J 0 bases, leaving 24 bases between the germline ends. Germline CDR1 and CDR2: SGHDT and YYEEEE. The CDR3 spans 19 residues. CDR3 sequence (DNA): TGTGCCAGCAGCTCCCTAAGATTGGCAGGGCTGCGTATGAACACTGAAGCTTTCTTT. The encoded protein is CASSSLRLAGLRMNTEAFF.

This clone was seen a single time. The rearrangement links TRBV11-3 to TRBJ2-1, with TRBD2 matching over 7 bases. CDR3 length: 15 amino acids. With V trimmed by 5 bases and J by 2 bases, 6 bases remained unmatched. Germline V gene sequence: CDR1 SGHNT, CDR2 YENEEA. DNA for the CDR3: TGTGCCAGCAGCGCCCGACTAGCCACCTACAATGAGCAGTTCTTC. Its translation: CASSARLATYNEQFF.

This clone was detected only a few times. This rearrangement joins TRBV27 to TRBJ2-3, with 13 bases identical to TRBD2. Germline assignment: CDR1 MNHEY and CDR2 SMNVEV (reference sequence). The CDR3 runs to 18 residues. The ends lost 6 bases at V and 3 bases at J; junction bases unmatched: 12. This CDR3 is CASRLAGGLFQSTDTQYF. CDR3 in DNA: TGTGCCAGCAGACTAGCGGGGGGGCTGTTTCAGTCTACAGATACGCAGTATTTT.